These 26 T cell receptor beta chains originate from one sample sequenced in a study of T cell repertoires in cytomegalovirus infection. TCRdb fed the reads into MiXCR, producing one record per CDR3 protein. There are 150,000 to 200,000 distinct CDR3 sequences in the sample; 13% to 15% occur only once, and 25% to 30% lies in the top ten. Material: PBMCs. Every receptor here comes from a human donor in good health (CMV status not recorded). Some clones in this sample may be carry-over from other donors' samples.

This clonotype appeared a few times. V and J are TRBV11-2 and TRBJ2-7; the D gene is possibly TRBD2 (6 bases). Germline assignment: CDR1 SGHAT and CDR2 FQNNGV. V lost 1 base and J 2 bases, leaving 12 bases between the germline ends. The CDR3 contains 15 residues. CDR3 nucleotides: TGTGCCAGCAGCTTAGGGGGGACTGGGACCTACGAGCAGTACTTC. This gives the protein CASSLGGTGTYEQYF.

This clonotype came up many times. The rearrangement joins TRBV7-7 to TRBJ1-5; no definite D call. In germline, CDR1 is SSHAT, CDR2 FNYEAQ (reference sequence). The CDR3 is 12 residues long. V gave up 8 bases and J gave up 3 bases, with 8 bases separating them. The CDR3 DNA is TGTGCCAGCCGGAAGCACAATCAGCCCCAGCATTTT. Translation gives CASRKHNQPQHF.

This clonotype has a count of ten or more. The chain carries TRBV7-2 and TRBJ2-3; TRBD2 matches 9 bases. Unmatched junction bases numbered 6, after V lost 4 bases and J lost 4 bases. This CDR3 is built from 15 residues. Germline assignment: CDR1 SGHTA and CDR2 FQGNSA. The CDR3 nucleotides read TGTGCCAGCAGCTCTCTAGCGGGAAAGCCAGATACGCAGTATTTT. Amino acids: CASSSLAGKPDTQYF.

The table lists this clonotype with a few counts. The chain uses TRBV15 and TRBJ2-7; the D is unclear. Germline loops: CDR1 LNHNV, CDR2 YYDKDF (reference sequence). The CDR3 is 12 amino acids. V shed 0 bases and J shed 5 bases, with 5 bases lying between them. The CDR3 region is CATSRDQNEQYF. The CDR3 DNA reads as TGTGCCACCAGCAGAGATCAAAACGAGCAGTACTTC.

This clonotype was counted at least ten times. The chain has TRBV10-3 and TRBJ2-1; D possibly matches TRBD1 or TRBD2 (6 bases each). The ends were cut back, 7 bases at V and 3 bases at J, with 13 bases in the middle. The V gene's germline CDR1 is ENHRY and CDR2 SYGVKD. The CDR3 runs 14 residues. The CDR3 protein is CAITSEGGYNEQFF. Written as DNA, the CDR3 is TGTGCCATCACCTCCGAGGGGGGCTACAATGAGCAGTTCTTC.

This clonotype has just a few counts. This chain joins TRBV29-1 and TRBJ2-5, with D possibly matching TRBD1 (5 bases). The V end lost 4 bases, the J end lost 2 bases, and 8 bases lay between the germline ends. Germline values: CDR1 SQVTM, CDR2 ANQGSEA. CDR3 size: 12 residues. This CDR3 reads CSVVRQQETQYF. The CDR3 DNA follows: TGCAGCGTTGTTCGACAGCAAGAGACCCAGTACTTC. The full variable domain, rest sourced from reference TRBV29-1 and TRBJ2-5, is SAVISQKPSRDICQRGTSLTIQCQVDSQVTMMFWYRQQPGQSLTLIATANQGSEATYESGFVIDKFPISRPNLTFSTLTVSNMSPEDSSIYLCSVVRQQETQYFGPGTRLLVL.

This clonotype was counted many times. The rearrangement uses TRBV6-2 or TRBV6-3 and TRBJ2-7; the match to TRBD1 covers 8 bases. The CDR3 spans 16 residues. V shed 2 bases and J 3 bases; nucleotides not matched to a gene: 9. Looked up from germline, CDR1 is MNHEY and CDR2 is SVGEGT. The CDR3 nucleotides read TGTGCCAGCAGTTACCGGGACAGGCTGGGAGGCTACGAGCAGTACTTC. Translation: CASSYRDRLGGYEQYF.

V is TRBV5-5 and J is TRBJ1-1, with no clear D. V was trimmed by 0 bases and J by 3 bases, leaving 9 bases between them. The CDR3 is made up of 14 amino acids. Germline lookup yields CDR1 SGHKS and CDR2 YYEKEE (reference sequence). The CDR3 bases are TGTGCCAGCAGCTTGGGAGGGTCGGACACTGAAGCTTTCTTT. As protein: CASSLGGSDTEAFF.

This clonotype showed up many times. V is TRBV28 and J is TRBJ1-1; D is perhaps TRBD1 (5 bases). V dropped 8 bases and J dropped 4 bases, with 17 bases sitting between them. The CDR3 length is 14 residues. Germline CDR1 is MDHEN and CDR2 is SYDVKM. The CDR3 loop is CASPPGGEGTEAFF. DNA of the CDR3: TGTGCCAGCCCCCCGGGGGGAGAGGGCACTGAAGCTTTCTTT. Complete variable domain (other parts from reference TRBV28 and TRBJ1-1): DVKVTQSSRYLVKRTGEKVFLECVQDMDHENMFWYRQDPGLGLRLIYFSYDVKMKEKGDIPEGYSVSREKKERFSLILESASTNQTSMYLCASPPGGEGTEAFFGQGTRLTVV.

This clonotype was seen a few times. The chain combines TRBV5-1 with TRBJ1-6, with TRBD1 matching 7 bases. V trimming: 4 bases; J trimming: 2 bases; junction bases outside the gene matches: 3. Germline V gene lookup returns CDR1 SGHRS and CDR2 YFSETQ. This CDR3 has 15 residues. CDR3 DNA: TGCGCCAGCAGCCCGGGACAGACCTATAATTCACCCCTCCACTTT. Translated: CASSPGQTYNSPLHF.

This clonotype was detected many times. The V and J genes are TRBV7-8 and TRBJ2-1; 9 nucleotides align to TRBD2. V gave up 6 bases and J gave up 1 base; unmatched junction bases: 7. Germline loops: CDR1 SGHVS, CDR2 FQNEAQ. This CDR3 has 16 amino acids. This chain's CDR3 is CASRDSGRSSYNEQFF. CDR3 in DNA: TGTGCCAGCAGGGATAGCGGGAGATCTTCCTACAATGAGCAGTTCTTC.

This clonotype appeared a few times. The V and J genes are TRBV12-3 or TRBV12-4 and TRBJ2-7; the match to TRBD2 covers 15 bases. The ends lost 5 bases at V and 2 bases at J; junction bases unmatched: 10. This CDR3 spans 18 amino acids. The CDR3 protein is CASSLRGLAGGVPYEQYF. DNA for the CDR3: TGTGCCAGCAGTCTCCGGGGACTAGCGGGAGGAGTTCCCTACGAGCAGTACTTC.

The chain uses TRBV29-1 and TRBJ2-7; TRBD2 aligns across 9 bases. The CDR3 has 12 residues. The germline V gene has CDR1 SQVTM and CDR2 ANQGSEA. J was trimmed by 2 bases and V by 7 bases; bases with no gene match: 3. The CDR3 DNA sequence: TGCAGCGCTAGCGGGATGACCTACGAGCAGTACTTC. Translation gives CSASGMTYEQYF.

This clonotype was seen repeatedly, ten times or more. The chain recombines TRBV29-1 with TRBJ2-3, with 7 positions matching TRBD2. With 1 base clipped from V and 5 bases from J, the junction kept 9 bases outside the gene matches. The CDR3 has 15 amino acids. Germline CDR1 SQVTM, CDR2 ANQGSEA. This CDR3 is CSVEVSGIRGDTQYF. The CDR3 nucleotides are TGCAGCGTTGAAGTGAGCGGGATAAGGGGAGATACGCAGTATTTT.

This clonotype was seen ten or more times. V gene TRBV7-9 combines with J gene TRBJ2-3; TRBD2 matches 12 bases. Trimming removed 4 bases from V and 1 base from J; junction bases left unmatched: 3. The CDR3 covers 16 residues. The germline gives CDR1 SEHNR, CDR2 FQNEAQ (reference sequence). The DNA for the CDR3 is TGTGCCAGCAGCTCGGGACTAGCGGGTGGCACAGATACGCAGTATTTT. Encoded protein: CASSSGLAGGTDTQYF.

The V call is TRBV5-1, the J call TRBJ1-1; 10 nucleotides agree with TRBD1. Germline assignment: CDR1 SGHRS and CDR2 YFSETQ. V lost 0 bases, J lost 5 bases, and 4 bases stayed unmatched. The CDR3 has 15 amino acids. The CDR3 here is CASSLVGQGRTEAFF. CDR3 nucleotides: TGCGCCAGCAGCTTGGTGGGACAGGGGAGGACTGAAGCTTTCTTT.

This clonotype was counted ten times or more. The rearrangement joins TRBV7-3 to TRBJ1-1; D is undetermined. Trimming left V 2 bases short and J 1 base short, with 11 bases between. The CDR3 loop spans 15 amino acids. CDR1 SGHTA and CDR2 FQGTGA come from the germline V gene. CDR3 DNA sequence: TGTGCCAGCAGCTTATTGGGAATGGGGAACACTGAAGCTTTCTTT. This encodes CASSLLGMGNTEAFF. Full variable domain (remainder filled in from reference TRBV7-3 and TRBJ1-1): GAGVSQTPSNKVTEKGKYVELRCDPISGHTALYWYRQSLGQGPEFLIYFQGTGAADDSGLPNDRFFAVRPEGSVSTLKIQRTERGDSAVYLCASSLLGMGNTEAFFGQGTRLTVV.

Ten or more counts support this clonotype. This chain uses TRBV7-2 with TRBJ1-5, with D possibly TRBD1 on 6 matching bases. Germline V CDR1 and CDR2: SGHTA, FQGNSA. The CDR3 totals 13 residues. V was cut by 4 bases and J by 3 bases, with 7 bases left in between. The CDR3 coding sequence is TGTGCCAGCAGCTCAGGGGTCAATCAGCCCCAGCATTTT. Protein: CASSSGVNQPQHF.

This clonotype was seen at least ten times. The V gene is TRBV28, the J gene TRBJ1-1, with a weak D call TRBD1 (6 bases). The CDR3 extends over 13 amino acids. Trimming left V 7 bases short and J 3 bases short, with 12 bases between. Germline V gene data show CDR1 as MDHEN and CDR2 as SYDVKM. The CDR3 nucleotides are TGTGCCAGCATACCCGAGGGGGACACTGAAGCTTTCTTT. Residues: CASIPEGDTEAFF.

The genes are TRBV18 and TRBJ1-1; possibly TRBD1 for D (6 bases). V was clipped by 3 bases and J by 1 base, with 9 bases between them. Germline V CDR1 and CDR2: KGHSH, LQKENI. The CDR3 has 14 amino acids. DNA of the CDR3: TGTGCCAGCTCACCTGACAGGCAGAACACTGAAGCTTTCTTT. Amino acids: CASSPDRQNTEAFF.

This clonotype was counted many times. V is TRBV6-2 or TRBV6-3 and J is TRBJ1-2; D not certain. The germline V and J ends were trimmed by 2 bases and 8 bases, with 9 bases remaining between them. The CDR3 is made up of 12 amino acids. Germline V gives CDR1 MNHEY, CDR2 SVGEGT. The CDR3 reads CASSYILGGYTF. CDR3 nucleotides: TGTGCCAGCAGTTACATACTCGGCGGCTACACCTTC.

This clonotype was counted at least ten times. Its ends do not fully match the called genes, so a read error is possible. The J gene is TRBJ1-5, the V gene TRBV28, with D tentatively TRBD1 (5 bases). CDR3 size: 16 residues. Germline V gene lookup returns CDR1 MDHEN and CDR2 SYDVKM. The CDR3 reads CASILSRALGNQPQHF. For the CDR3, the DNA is TGTGCCAGCATTTTATCCAGGGCGTTGGGCAATCAGCCCCAGCATTTT.

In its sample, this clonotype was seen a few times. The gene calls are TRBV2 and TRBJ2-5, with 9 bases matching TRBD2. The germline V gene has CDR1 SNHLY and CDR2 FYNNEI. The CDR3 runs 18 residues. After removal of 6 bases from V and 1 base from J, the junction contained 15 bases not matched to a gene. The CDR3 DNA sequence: TGTGCCAGCAGAGATAGCGGGAGTTTAACCTGGGGCCAAGAGACCCAGTACTTC. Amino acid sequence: CASRDSGSLTWGQETQYF. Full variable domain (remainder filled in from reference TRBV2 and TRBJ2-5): EPEVTQTPSHQVTQMGQEVILRCVPISNHLYFYWYRQILGQKVEFLVSFYNNEISEKSEIFDDQFSVERPDGSNFTLKIRSTKLEDSAMYFCASRDSGSLTWGQETQYFGPGTRLLVL.

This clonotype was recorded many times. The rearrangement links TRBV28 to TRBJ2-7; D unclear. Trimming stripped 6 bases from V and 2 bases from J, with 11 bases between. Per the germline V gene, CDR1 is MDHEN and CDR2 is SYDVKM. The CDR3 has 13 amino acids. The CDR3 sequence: CASRTITTYEQYF. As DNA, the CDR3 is TGTGCCAGCAGGACCATAACCACCTACGAGCAGTACTTC.

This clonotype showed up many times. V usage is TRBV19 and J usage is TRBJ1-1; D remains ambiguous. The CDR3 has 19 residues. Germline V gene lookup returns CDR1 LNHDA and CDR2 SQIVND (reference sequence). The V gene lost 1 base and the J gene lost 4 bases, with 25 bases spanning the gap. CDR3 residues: CASSIGFRARAGKSTEAFF. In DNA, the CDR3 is TGTGCCAGTAGTATAGGATTCCGGGCCCGAGCAGGAAAAAGCACTGAAGCTTTCTTT.

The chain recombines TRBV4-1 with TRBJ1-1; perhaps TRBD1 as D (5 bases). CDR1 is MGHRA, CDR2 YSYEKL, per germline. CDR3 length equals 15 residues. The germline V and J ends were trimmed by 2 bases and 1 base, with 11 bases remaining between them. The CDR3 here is CASSQPRDGNTEAFF. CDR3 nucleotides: TGCGCCAGCAGCCAACCCCGGGACGGGAACACTGAAGCTTTCTTT.